Below, 19 T cell receptor beta chains from the same sample are listed, as sequenced in a study of shared clonotypes between healthy human individuals. TCRdb keeps only in-frame clones here, not all; method: immunoSEQ multiplex PCR. The sample contains some 2.4 million clones, over 85% of which appear only once. Input material: naive CD4+ T cells from PBMCs. As for subset: CD45RA+ positively selected. The receptors come from a man between 18 and 35 years old in good health. Some clones in this sample may be carry-over from other donors' samples.

This chain connects TRBV11-2 to TRBJ1-1; D may be TRBD1 (6 bases). The CDR3 is 16 amino acids. Trimming took 0 bases from V and 2 from J, leaving 13 bases between them. Germline CDR1 and CDR2: SGHAT and FQNNGV. The CDR3, as DNA: TGTGCCAGCAGCTTAGAGGGGACACGGATTAACACTGAAGCTTTCTTT. This codes for CASSLEGTRINTEAFF.

This rearrangement joins TRBV2 to TRBJ1-4; D is uncertain. With 1 base removed from V and 7 bases from J, the gap between germline ends came to 7 bases. The CDR3 has 13 amino acids. Germline values: CDR1 SNHLY, CDR2 FYNNEI. This CDR3 reads CASSEGLREKLFF. The CDR3 region has the DNA TGTGCCAGCAGTGAAGGATTACGTGAAAAACTGTTTTTT. The full variable domain, its missing parts supplied by reference TRBV2 and TRBJ1-4, is EPEVTQTPSHQVTQMGQEVILRCVPISNHLYFYWYRQILGQKVEFLVSFYNNEISEKSEIFDDQFSVERPDGSNFTLKIRSTKLEDSAMYFCASSEGLREKLFFGSGTQLSVL.

This sequence joins TRBV9 and TRBJ1-3; TRBD1 is a possible D gene (6 bases). The germline V and J ends were trimmed by 4 bases and 4 bases, with 15 bases remaining between them. CDR1 and CDR2 (germline): SGDLS, YYNGEE. The CDR3 totals 15 residues. CDR3: CASSSWGAAGNTIYF. The CDR3 DNA follows: TGTGCCAGCAGCTCCTGGGGGGCGGCAGGAAACACCATATATTTT.

The rearrangement uses TRBV5-5 and TRBJ2-7, with 8 bases fitting TRBD2. J lost 2 bases, V lost 0 bases, and 4 bases had no gene match. CDR3 length equals 15 residues. Germline V gene data show CDR1 as SGHKS and CDR2 as YYEKEE (reference sequence). CDR3 coding DNA: TGTGCCAGCAGCTTGGGAGCGGGAGATACCTACGAGCAGTACTTC. This sequence encodes CASSLGAGDTYEQYF.

V and J are TRBV5-1 and TRBJ1-1; D possibly corresponds to TRBD1 (6 bases). Germline loops: CDR1 SGHRS, CDR2 YFSETQ. V gave up 5 bases and J gave up 4 bases, with 21 bases separating them. The CDR3 has 16 amino acids. CDR3 residues: CASRRGADQRGTEAFF. Here the CDR3 DNA reads TGCGCCAGCAGGCGGGGGGCCGACCAACGGGGCACTGAAGCTTTCTTT.

The chain couples TRBV5-1 to TRBJ2-7; the match to TRBD2 covers 15 bases. The V segment lost 4 bases and the J segment 1 base; nucleotides outside the gene matches: 6. This CDR3 has 17 amino acids. Looked up from germline, CDR1 is SGHRS and CDR2 is YFSETQ. The CDR3 loop reads CASSRGLAGGPSYEQYF. CDR3 bases: TGCGCCAGCAGCAGGGGACTAGCGGGAGGCCCGTCCTACGAGCAGTACTTC.

Of note for this clone: A much bigger clone sits one base away, suggesting this may be a read error. This chain connects TRBV28 to TRBJ2-1; no clear D. This CDR3 is built from 11 residues. V dropped 6 bases and J dropped 4 bases, with 4 bases sitting between them. CDR1 is MDHEN, CDR2 SYDVKM, per germline. The CDR3 protein is CASRFYNEQFF. CDR3 bases: TGTGCCAGCAGATTTTACAATGAGCAGTTCTTC.

This sequence joins TRBV11-2 and TRBJ2-7; D might be TRBD1 (6 bases). V was cut by 5 bases and J by 3 bases, with 14 bases left in between. The length of the CDR3 is 14 residues. Germline-derived CDR1 and CDR2 are SGHAT and FQNNGV. The CDR3 spells CASSRDTALYEQYF. The CDR3 region has the DNA TGTGCCAGCAGCCGGGACACGGCCCTCTACGAGCAGTACTTC.

This clone showed up just once. The rearrangement links TRBV28 to TRBJ1-1, with D possibly matching TRBD1 (6 bases). The length of the CDR3 is 15 residues. Germline assignment: CDR1 MDHEN and CDR2 SYDVKM. The V end was cut by 6 bases, the J end by 0 bases, with 14 bases between. The DNA of the CDR3 is TGTGCCAGCAGCCAACCAGGGGCCGTGAACACTGAAGCTTTCTTT. The encoded protein is CASSQPGAVNTEAFF.

The CDR3, as DNA: TGCGCCAGCAGCCCTCCCACTGGGTTGGGGGGAGACAATGAGCAGTTCTTC. Residues: CASSPPTGLGGDNEQFF. V is TRBV5-1 and J is TRBJ2-1; D is possibly TRBD2 (6 bases). The CDR3 has 17 amino acids. V lost 4 bases to trimming and J lost 5 bases, with 22 bases between them. The germline CDR1 and CDR2 sequences are SGHRS and YFSETQ. Full variable domain (rest looked up from reference TRBV5-1 and TRBJ2-1): KAGVTQTPRYLIKTRGQQVTLSCSPISGHRSVSWYQQTPGQGLQFLFEYFSETQRNKGNFPGRFSGRQFSNSRSEMNVSTLELGDSALYLCASSPPTGLGGDNEQFFGPGTRLTVL.

A note on this clone: At the DNA level, this CDR3 is encoded by other sequences in the same sample as well. The chain employs TRBV7-3 and TRBJ2-1, with D unresolved. This CDR3 region has 14 residues. CDR1 is SGHTA and CDR2 is FQGTGA in the germline V gene. Trimming cost V 0 bases and J 2 bases, with 5 bases left between them. The DNA of the CDR3 is TGTGCCAGCAGCTTAACACCAGCCTACAATGAGCAGTTCTTC. It yields the protein CASSLTPAYNEQFF.

This sequence joins TRBV5-6 and TRBJ1-2; D is unclear. The CDR3 extends over 14 amino acids. V was cut by 2 bases and J by 2 bases, with 10 bases left in between. The germline gives CDR1 SGHDT, CDR2 YYEEEE. CDR3 DNA: TGTGCCAGCAGCTTCGAACCAGTGAACTATGGCTACACCTTC. Translated, it gives CASSFEPVNYGYTF.

The chain recombines TRBV9 with TRBJ1-3; perhaps TRBD1 as D (5 bases). This CDR3 comprises 18 residues. The germline V and J ends were trimmed by 0 bases and 3 bases, with 19 bases remaining between them. Germline CDR1 and CDR2: SGDLS and YYNGEE. CDR3 in amino acids: CASSVGVERGLIGNTIYF. The CDR3, as DNA: TGTGCCAGCAGCGTAGGGGTCGAGAGGGGATTAATTGGAAACACCATATATTTT.

The chain links TRBV7-7 to TRBJ2-7; the D is unclear. V shed 4 bases and J shed 3 bases, with 10 bases lying between them. CDR1 and CDR2 from the germline V gene are SSHAT and FNYEAQ (reference sequence). The length of the CDR3 is 13 residues. CDR3 DNA: TGTGCCAGCAGCTATCGTTATCTCTACGAGCAGTACTTC. This codes for CASSYRYLYEQYF.

The chain is built from TRBV2 and TRBJ2-7, with TRBD2 as a possible D gene (7 bases). V gave up 8 bases and J gave up 1 base, with 24 bases separating them. Germline CDR1 and CDR2: SNHLY and FYNNEI. The CDR3 runs to 17 residues. CDR3 DNA: TGTGCCAGCGGGGGCTTCCACCTAGCGGAGCTGTCCTACGAGCAGTACTTC. Translating gives CASGGFHLAELSYEQYF.

A single count supports this clone. The chain recombines TRBV5-3 with TRBJ1-2, with TRBD1 identical over 8 bases. TRBV5-3 is an open reading frame, and its role is uncertain. This CDR3 is built from 18 residues. V was pared by 4 bases and J by 1 base, with 15 bases of the junction left unmatched. In nucleotides, the CDR3 is TGTGCCAGAAGCCTATGGGAGGGACAGGTCCTTTATAACTATGGCTACACCTTC. Its translation is CARSLWEGQVLYNYGYTF.

CDR3 amino acids: CAISDQTYSGNTIYF. The CDR3 DNA follows: TGTGCCATCAGTGACCAGACGTACTCTGGAAACACCATATATTTT. The chain recombines TRBV10-3 with TRBJ1-3; no clear D gene. CDR3 length: 15 amino acids. Germline V CDR1 and CDR2: ENHRY, SYGVKD. Trimming took 3 bases from V and 0 from J, leaving 9 bases between them.

The rearrangement links TRBV30 to TRBJ1-2; D gene ambiguous. The CDR3 covers 15 residues. Germline values: CDR1 GTSNPN, CDR2 SVGIG (reference sequence). Deletions cut 0 bases from V and 5 bases from J, with 16 bases between. CDR3 DNA sequence: TGTGCCTGGAGTGTAAGGGTCCCCCTCGGGTATGGCTACACCTTC. This gives the protein CAWSVRVPLGYGYTF.

This clone was detected once. The chain recombines TRBV6-1 with TRBJ1-4, with TRBD1 matching 9 bases. V was clipped by 4 bases and J by 7 bases; unmatched bases: 7. The CDR3 runs to 15 residues. Germline V gene sequence: CDR1 MNHNS, CDR2 SASEGT. The CDR3 DNA is TGTGCCAGCAGTGCATGGACAGGGGCGGGTGAAAAACTGTTTTTT. It translates to CASSAWTGAGEKLFF.